This T cell receptor beta chain emerged from a study of control samples from healthy donors and cancer patients. This table comes from immunoSEQ multiplex PCR, and its TCRdb copy is limited to in-frame clones, with some not included. The sample contains about 160,000 clones, about 94% of which appear only once. This CDR3 region has 17 residues. V shed 5 bases and J 5 bases; nucleotides not matched to a gene: 16. Germline CDR1 reads SGHTA; CDR2 reads FQGNSA. This clone has more than one count but fewer than ten. The chain has TRBV7-2 and TRBJ1-2, with 8 bases lining up with TRBD1. The sequenced material came from blood. The receptor comes from a woman in her thirties or forties in good health. The CDR3: CASSQQSRGLLRYGYTF. The CDR3 DNA is TGTGCCAGCAGCCAACAAAGCAGGGGGCTCCTCCGGTATGGCTACACCTTC. The variable domain in full, with the rest retrieved from reference TRBV7-2 and TRBJ1-2, is GAGVSQSPSNKVTEKGKDVELRCDPISGHTALYWYRQSLGQGLEFLIYFQGNSAPDKSGLPSDRFSAERTGGSVSTLTIQRTQQEDSAVYLCASSQQSRGLLRYGYTFGSGTRLTVV.